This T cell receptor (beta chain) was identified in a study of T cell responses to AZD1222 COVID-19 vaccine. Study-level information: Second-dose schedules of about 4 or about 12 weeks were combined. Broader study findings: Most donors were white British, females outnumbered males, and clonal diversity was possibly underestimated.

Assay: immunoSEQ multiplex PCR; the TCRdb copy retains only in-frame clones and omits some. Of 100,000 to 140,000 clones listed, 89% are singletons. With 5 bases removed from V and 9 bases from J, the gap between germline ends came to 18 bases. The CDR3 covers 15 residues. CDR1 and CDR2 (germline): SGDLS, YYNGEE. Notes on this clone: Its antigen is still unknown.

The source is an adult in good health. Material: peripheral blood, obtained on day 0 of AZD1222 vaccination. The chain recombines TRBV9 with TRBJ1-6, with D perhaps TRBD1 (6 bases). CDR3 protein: CASSGTGLGPSPLHF. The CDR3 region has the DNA TGTGCCAGCAGTGGTACAGGGCTGGGTCCTTCACCCCTCCACTTT.